The present TCR beta chain was sequenced within a study of T-cell reconstitution after alpha-beta-depleted transplantation in children. Notes on the study in general: The authors attributed T-cell counts and diversity one year after transplant mostly to newly produced T cells.

J was trimmed by 4 bases and V by 4 bases; bases with no gene match: 6. CDR3 length: 15 residues. CDR1 and CDR2 (germline): SGHRS, YFSETQ. This clonotype was seen many times. Its antigen remains unidentified. Unique molecular identifiers were incorporated into the prepared TCRbeta library. MiXCR was run by TCRdb on the PCR reads, yielding one entry per CDR3 protein. In the table there are about 140,000 distinct CDR3 sequences, about 9% of which are singletons. This sample comprised PBMCs, mostly from graft donor cells, obtained 180 days after TCRalphabeta/CD19-depleted stem cell transplant. The rearrangement links TRBV5-1 to TRBJ2-7; 12 bases align to TRBD1. The sequence derives from a female patient aged 2 to 10 who had a stem cell transplant for congenital amegakaryocytic thrombocytopenia, so the T cells may come from the graft donor. This CDR3 reads CASSPGTGGTYEQYF. The CDR3, as DNA: TGCGCCAGCAGCCCCGGGACAGGGGGCACATACGAGCAGTACTTC.